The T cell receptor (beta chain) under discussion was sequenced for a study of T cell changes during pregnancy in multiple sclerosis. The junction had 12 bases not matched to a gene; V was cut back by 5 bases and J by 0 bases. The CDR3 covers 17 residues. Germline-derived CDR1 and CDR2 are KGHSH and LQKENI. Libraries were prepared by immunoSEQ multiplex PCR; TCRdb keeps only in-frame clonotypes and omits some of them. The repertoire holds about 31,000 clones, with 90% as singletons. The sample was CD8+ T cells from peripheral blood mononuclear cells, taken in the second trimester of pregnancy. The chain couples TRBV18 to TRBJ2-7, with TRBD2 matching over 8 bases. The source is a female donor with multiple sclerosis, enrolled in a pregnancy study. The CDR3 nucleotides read TGTGCCAGCTCATACTCCAGCGGGAGCGAAATCTCCTACGAGCAGTACTTC. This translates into CASSYSSGSEISYEQYF.